This TCR beta chain was recorded in a study of siplizumab effects on memory and regulatory T cells. Study details: The authors ran mixed lymphocyte reactions in pairs, with siplizumab at approximately 1 ug/mL or without drug. Study-wide findings and caveats: Suppressive capability of dividing Tregs from siplizumab cultures went unverified. Assignment to unstimulated subsets succeeded for only a minor fraction of the alloreactive clones. Both greater diversity than memory cells and a major contribution to the alloresponse seemed to characterize naive T cells.

Concerning this clone: As yet, its antigen is unknown.

Cells that made up the mixed lymphocyte reaction were cocultured at 37°C for approximately 6 days. This CDR3 spans 14 amino acids. V lost 3 bases, J lost 5 bases, and 14 bases lay in between. Looked up from germline, CDR1 is SQVTM and CDR2 is ANQGSEA. Profiled with immunoSEQ multiplex PCR; TCRdb holds only in-frame clones, not every one. The table lists approximately 10,000 clones, approximately 45% of them singletons. V gene TRBV29-1 combines with J gene TRBJ2-1, with a possible D match to TRBD1 (6 bases). This sequence was found in a human donor in good health; the cells came from an allogeneic mixed lymphocyte reaction. Some clones in this sample may be carry-over from other donors' samples. The sample consisted of CFSE-low (dividing) CD8+ T cells sorted from an allogeneic mixed lymphocyte reaction. The CDR3 loop reads CSVEGPGVDNEQFF. In DNA form, the CDR3 reads TGCAGCGTTGAGGGGCCAGGGGTGGACAATGAGCAGTTCTTC.